The sequence of this TCR beta chain was determined in a study of blood T cell repertoires in COVID-19 (dated by TCRdb to 2020 to 2022). Concerning the study at large: Collaborator samples came from the United States, Italy and Spain and covered acute and convalescent phases of COVID-19. The prospective study material was composed of cDNA or gDNA derived from T cells, B-cell-depleted T cells, or PBMCs. Deeply sampled blood TCRbeta repertoires from subjects exposed to, actively infected with, or recovered from COVID-19 were included in the dataset. The repertoires were released in a freely available public database intended as a resource for research on the immune response to SARS-CoV-2. Samples came from the ongoing ImmuneRACE study (first 160 participants) plus 1,254 subjects from 6 global collaborators. The sample metadata nearly always contained a de-identified subject ID, COVID-19 status, age in years and sex. Where available, HLA class I and class II types were taken from metadata supplied by the sample provider and were not determined by assay-based typing. Points the paper makes about the study in general: Clinical and demographic metadata were provided uncurated, with the amount varying by source and participant.

The immunoSEQ Assay, a bias-controlled multiplex PCR, was used to amplify TCRbeta CDR3 regions from genomic DNA. Turning to the authors' computational methods: Within the assay, amplification of reference gene primers was used to estimate how many nucleated cells each sample contained. To quantify the absolute abundance of each unique TCRbeta CDR3 rearrangement, sequence reads were collapsed and filtered. For each sample, productive Simpson clonality was calculated as the square root of Simpson's diversity index across productive rearrangements. Here the immuneACCESS table is served through TCRdb, limited to in-frame sequences with V and J called. Missing clones are a known gap in these copies; in checked studies unresolved V genes cover under half, and the rest lacks a known reason. Clone size and the V and J calls come from that table; the DNA yielded D and trimming. The sample table lists some 130,000 clones, about 92% of them with a count of one. Of the sample, roughly 4.8% is held by the ten largest clones.

As regards this clone: Its antigen is not yet known. Base qualities are missing; no much larger clone stands one base away.

One collaborating source in Seattle enrolled patients during active infection and followed them longitudinally through the course of disease. The collaborating institutions used their own protocols to collect whole blood in K2EDTA tubes. Collaborator samples were shipped for TCRbeta analysis as frozen whole blood, isolated PBMCs, or DNA extracted from either sample type. The CDR3 holds 14 amino acids from the cysteine to the phenylalanine. CDR3 DNA is the only sequence kept; it has 42 bases, read in frame from the first base. V is shortened by 2 bases, J by 0 bases, and the region joining them spans 8 bases. The CDR1 and CDR2 encoded by the germline V gene are ENHRY and SYGVKD.

The specimen sequenced was peripheral blood. The rearrangement joined TRBV10-3 to TRBJ2-7; TRBD1 might be the D gene, on 5 matching bases. This sequence was found in a man aged 55 to 69 with COVID-19, enrolled during active disease. The DNA reads as follows: TGTGCCATCAGTGAGGGGGCCAGCTCCTACGAGCAGTACTTC. Its amino acids are CAISEGASSYEQYF.